The subject of this entry is one T cell receptor (beta chain). Together with a sample-barcoded 5' primer, a J-beta primer mix was included in a second PCR lasting 7 to 11 cycles. Researchers report that a template-switch adaptor with 12 random nucleotides tagged each cDNA molecule. TCRdb analysed the 5' RACE reads with MiXCR anew, one entry per CDR3 protein. The sample shows 500,000 to 650,000 distinct CDR3 sequences, around a quarter of them seen only once. This record comes from a study of blood T cells in healthy people across ages. V dropped 4 bases and J dropped 2; count of bases not matched to a gene: 6. CDR3 length: 17 residues. CDR1 is SGHRS, CDR2 YFSETQ, per germline. In addition, the sample was reused for a study of T cells of mothers and their children. As reported in that work: Mothers gave over 8.5 million TCR beta CDR3 reads each, and children around 2.9 million each.

This receptor was obtained from a boy between 2 and 15 years old in good health. The sequencing input was blood. This chain links TRBV5-1 with TRBJ2-1; 13 nucleotides align to TRBD2. The CDR3 sequence: CASSGGLAGATYNEQFF. The CDR3 bases are TGCGCCAGCAGCGGAGGACTAGCGGGGGCCACCTACAATGAGCAGTTCTTC.